The T cell receptor (beta chain) under discussion was sequenced for a study of T cells in Graves' hyperthyroidism and ophthalmopathy. In regard to this clonotype: A read error may be the cause here, since a much bigger clone is one base away. No conserved phenylalanine or tryptophan is present at the end of the CDR3, so a read error is the likely explanation.

Amplified TCR beta CDR3 regions derived from RNA transcripts. HTBI primers drove first-round RT-PCR of the TCR CDR3. TCRdb redid the calling of the multiplex PCR reads with MiXCR, one entry per CDR3 protein. This sample has roughly 300,000 distinct CDR3 sequences, with about 15% found just once. V lost 2 bases to trimming and J lost 4 bases, with 17 bases between them. CDR3 length: 15 residues. Looked up from germline, CDR1 is GTSNPN and CDR2 is SVGIG (reference sequence). V usage is TRBV30 and J usage is TRBJ1-2; D ambiguous. The sequenced sample consisted of blood. The receptor was derived from a woman in her twenties or thirties with Graves' hyperthyroidism. The CDR3 coding sequence is TGTGCCTGGAGTATGGCACCTTCCTCTCTCTATGGCTACACCTCC. Its protein is CAWSMAPSSLYGYTS.